These T cell receptor beta chains were read from a single sample in a study. TCRdb passed the 5' RACE reads through MiXCR, listing each CDR3 protein once. This table has roughly 60,000 distinct CDR3 sequences, roughly 25% appearing once. The specimen was tumor-infiltrating Tregs sorted from the breast tumor. The receptors shown here come from a female donor with breast cancer. Each CDR3 is given with its conserved first and last residue. The D gene is left open where the match is weak. Clone size is not always given. Where it is, it says once, few, many or a class for expanded clones.

d_call	j_call	clone_size	v_call	cdr3_nt	cdr3_aa
NA	TRBJ2-7	many	TRBV5-1	TGCGCCAGCAGCTTGGCCGAAGGCGGGACGCAGTACTTC	CASSLAEGGTQYF
NA	TRBJ2-5	NA	TRBV24-1	TGTGCCACAGAGGGTAATCAAGAGACCCAGTACTTC	CATEGNQETQYF
NA	TRBJ2-1	NA	TRBV7-3	TGTGCCAGCAGCTTAATACGGAGCCCATACAATGAGCAGTTCTTC	CASSLIRSPYNEQFF
NA	TRBJ2-3	many	TRBV4-2	TGTGCCAGCGGACCAGTTTCGGGCTGGAGGACAGATACGCAGTATTTT	CASGPVSGWRTDTQYF
NA	TRBJ2-5	few	TRBV5-1	TGCGCCAGCAGCCAAAGGGCGTACCACCAAGAGACCCAGTACTTC	CASSQRAYHQETQYF
NA	TRBJ2-3	few	TRBV5-1	TGCGCCAGCAGCTTCCAGGTGGGGGGAACAGATACGCAGTATTTT	CASSFQVGGTDTQYF
NA	TRBJ2-7	NA	TRBV20-1	TGCAGTGCTATTTCAGGCGGGGCGTACTCCTACGAGCAGTACTTC	CSAISGGAYSYEQYF
NA	TRBJ2-3	few	TRBV7-2	TGTGCCAGCAGCATTAGCGGAGGCACAGATACGCAGTATTTT	CASSISGGTDTQYF
TRBD2	TRBJ2-1	NA	TRBV9	TGTGCCAGCAGCGCTCCCCTGGGACTAGCGGAAAAATACAATGAGCAGTTCTTC	CASSAPLGLAEKYNEQFF
TRBD1	TRBJ2-7	NA	TRBV5-1	TGCGCCAGCAGTTTTCAGACAGGGACCTACGAGCAGTACTTC	CASSFQTGTYEQYF
TRBD2	TRBJ2-3	once	TRBV20-1	TGCAGTGCCCCCATGGTAGCGGGAGAGTCGGATACGCAGTATTTT	CSAPMVAGESDTQYF
NA	TRBJ1-1	medium-sized	TRBV5-1	TGCGCCAGCAGCCTGCAGGGAGAAGGGACTGAAGCTTTCTTT	CASSLQGEGTEAFF
TRBD1	TRBJ2-2	many	TRBV24-1	TGTGCCACCAGAACAGGGGCCCCCGGGAACACCGGGGAGCTGTTTTTT	CATRTGAPGNTGELFF
NA	TRBJ1-1	few	TRBV5-1	TGCGCCAGCAGCTTGCAGGGTATGAACACTGAAGCTTTCTTT	CASSLQGMNTEAFF
NA	TRBJ2-1	many	TRBV12-3/TRBV12-4	TGTGCCAGCAGCCCATCGGGGACCTCCTACAATGAGCAGTTCTTC	CASSPSGTSYNEQFF
NA	TRBJ1-2	NA	TRBV4-2	TGTGCCAGCAGCCAAGTCCGGGGGACTAACTATGGCTACACCTTC	CASSQVRGTNYGYTF
NA	TRBJ2-3	NA	TRBV5-4	TGTGCCAGCAATCCGGGACGGGGGACAGATACGCAGTATTTT	CASNPGRGTDTQYF
NA	TRBJ1-1	many	TRBV7-6	TGTGCCAGCAGCCCCCGTGGGGGGCAGAACACTGAAGCTTTCTTT	CASSPRGGQNTEAFF
TRBD2	TRBJ2-1	NA	TRBV9	TGTGCCAGCAGCATAGGAAGCGGGGGGCTAGATGAGCAGTTCTTC	CASSIGSGGLDEQFF
TRBD1	TRBJ2-4	many	TRBV6-5	TGTGCCAGCAGCTCGGGACAGCCGGATACAAACATTCAGTACTTC	CASSSGQPDTNIQYF
NA	TRBJ1-6	few	TRBV12-3/TRBV12-4	TGTGCCAGCAGTTTCCGGAGGAATTCACCCCTCCACTTT	CASSFRRNSPLHF
TRBD1	TRBJ1-5	few	TRBV2	TGTGCCAGCAGCGGGACAGGGAATAGCAATCAGCCCCAGCATTTT	CASSGTGNSNQPQHF
TRBD1	TRBJ1-4	NA	TRBV7-9	TGTGCCAGCAGCTTAGACGGGACAGCTAATGAAAAACTGTTTTTT	CASSLDGTANEKLFF
NA	TRBJ2-5	NA	TRBV7-2	TGTGCCAGCAGCTTTGATCGGGAGACCCAGTACTTC	CASSFDRETQYF
TRBD1	TRBJ1-2	NA	TRBV15	TGTGCCACCAGCAGGAAAAGTCGACAGGGGGAAAACTATGGCTACACCTTC	CATSRKSRQGENYGYTF
TRBD1	TRBJ1-2	medium-sized	TRBV25-1	TGTGCCAGCAGTGAGGGCGTCAGGACAGGGAACGTTCGCTACACCTTC	CASSEGVRTGNVRYTF
NA	TRBJ2-5	NA	TRBV7-2	TGTGCCAGCAGCTTAGTAGCCCTGGGGGAGACCCAGTACTTC	CASSLVALGETQYF
NA	TRBJ2-1	NA	TRBV5-6	TGTGCCAGCAGCTTGGTAGGAGTAGTTTACAATGAGCAGTTCTTC	CASSLVGVVYNEQFF
NA	TRBJ2-1	many	TRBV4-2	TGTGCCAGCAGCTCGACCGGCCAGTTTTTCAAATACAATGAGCAGTTCTTC	CASSSTGQFFKYNEQFF
NA	TRBJ2-5	many	TRBV5-1	TGCGCCAGCAGCTTGGAGGCAGCGCAAGAGACCCAGTACTTC	CASSLEAAQETQYF
NA	TRBJ2-7	few	TRBV9	TGTGCCAGCAGCGTTAAACAGGGTTCCGAGCAGTACTTC	CASSVKQGSEQYF
TRBD1	TRBJ1-6	few	TRBV27	TGTGCCAGCAGTTTACTAGGGGGACAGGGGACGCATTCACCCCTCCACTTT	CASSLLGGQGTHSPLHF
NA	TRBJ1-6	few	TRBV25-1	TGTGCCAGCAGTGAGGGGGATTCACCCCTCCACTTT	CASSEGDSPLHF